This is a list of T cell receptor beta chains from one sample in a study of spatial heterogeneity in lung cancer. Via MiXCR, TCRdb re-called the 5' RACE reads, giving one row per CDR3 protein. The table shows fewer than 55,000 distinct CDR3 sequences, with roughly 7.4% occurring only once. Specimen: PBMCs, collected at follow-up. These receptors all come from a female donor with early-stage non-small cell lung cancer. Each CDR3 is given with its conserved first and last residue. A D gene is named only where the DNA matches it firmly. Expanded clones are given a class, and other clones once, few, many or no size at all.

d_call,j_call,v_call,clone_size,cdr3_aa,cdr3_nt
TRBD2,TRBJ2-1,TRBV11-2,medium-sized,CASPPSGGALNEQFF,TGTGCCAGCCCTCCAAGCGGGGGGGCGCTGAATGAGCAGTTCTTC
NA,TRBJ1-2,TRBV7-9,NA,CASSTWTNYGYTF,TGTGCCAGCAGCACCTGGACGAACTATGGCTACACCTTC
TRBD1,TRBJ1-1,TRBV20-1,many,CSAQSTGGKNTEAFF,TGCAGTGCTCAAAGTACAGGGGGCAAAAACACTGAAGCTTTCTTT
NA,TRBJ2-6,TRBV3-1,many,CASSRTGANVLTF,TGTGCCAGCAGCCGAACTGGGGCCAACGTCCTGACTTTC
NA,TRBJ1-1,TRBV7-2,many,CASSYRTEAFF,TGTGCCAGCAGCTATCGGACTGAAGCTTTCTTT
NA,TRBJ2-7,TRBV6-5,few,CASSRGTEQYF,TGTGCCAGCAGTCGCGGGACAGAGCAGTACTTC
NA,TRBJ2-5,TRBV11-2,many,CASSSRTDQETQYF,TGTGCCAGCAGCTCGCGGACGGACCAAGAGACCCAGTACTTC
NA,TRBJ2-1,TRBV5-1,many,CASSLELKVPTRFF,TGCGCCAGCAGCTTGGAATTGAAAGTCCCCACCCGGTTCTTC
NA,TRBJ2-4,TRBV7-2,few,CASSLAVAPPLNIQYF,TGTGCCAGCAGCTTAGCGGTCGCCCCCCCGTTAAACATTCAGTACTTC
NA,TRBJ2-1,TRBV6-1,many,CASASHEQFF,TGTGCCAGCGCTAGCCATGAGCAGTTCTTC
NA,TRBJ2-6,TRBV18,few,CASSAGGANVLTF,TGTGCCAGCTCCGCGGGCGGGGCCAACGTCCTGACTTTC
NA,TRBJ2-3,TRBV5-1,NA,CASSLEGADTQYF,TGCGCCAGCAGCTTGGAAGGGGCAGATACGCAGTATTTT
TRBD1,TRBJ2-1,TRBV2,NA,CASSDQGAGEQFF,TGTGCCAGCAGTGATCAGGGGGCAGGTGAGCAGTTCTTC
TRBD1,TRBJ2-7,TRBV7-8,few,CASSRTRDRVTYEQYF,TGTGCCAGCAGTCGTACCCGGGACAGGGTCACCTACGAGCAGTACTTC
NA,TRBJ2-1,TRBV6-2/TRBV6-3,few,CASSYRLREQFF,TGTGCCAGCAGTTACCGACTAAGAGAGCAGTTCTTC
TRBD2,TRBJ2-3,TRBV6-2/TRBV6-3,NA,CASTPSGGADTQYF,TGTGCCAGCACCCCGAGCGGGGGAGCAGATACGCAGTATTTT
NA,TRBJ2-3,TRBV12-3/TRBV12-4,many,CASRQGVPDTQYF,TGTGCCAGCAGGCAAGGGGTCCCAGATACGCAGTATTTT
TRBD2,TRBJ2-5,TRBV4-2,many,CASSYGLAVQETQYF,TGTGCCAGCAGCTACGGACTAGCGGTACAAGAGACCCAGTACTTC